The present T cell receptor beta chain was sequenced within a study of blood T cells in healthy people across ages. Whole-study context: About one barcoded beta molecule per two T cells came from capture by template switching. Whole-study findings and limits: Donor CMV infection status was unknown, possibly confounding age-related changes in expanded clonotypes. Older age coincided with a roughly linear decline in TCR beta diversity per million T cells.

Points on this clonotype: The antigen is unknown.

The CDR3 contains 13 residues. CDR1 is SGDLS, CDR2 YYNGEE, per germline. The V and J ends lost 2 bases and 6 bases respectively, with 10 bases between them. It was with a sample-barcoded 5' primer and a J-beta primer mix that a second PCR of roughly 7 to 12 cycles was run. The study obtained at least 2.5 million CDR3-containing paired-end reads from every sample. TCRdb ran MiXCR on the 5' RACE reads and lists one entry per CDR3 protein. The sample has about 680,000 distinct CDR3 sequences, approximately 49% seen once. Sequenced material: blood. This clonotype originated in a woman aged 60-70 years in good health. The chain has TRBV9 and TRBJ2-3; D unresolved. The CDR3 here is CASSVHNTDTQYF. The CDR3 bases are TGTGCCAGCAGCGTTCATAATACGGATACGCAGTATTTT.